These 30 T cell receptor beta chains originate from one sample sequenced in a study of Ad26.COV2.S vaccination and SARS-CoV-2 variants. Only in-frame clones appear in the TCRdb table, and some are missing; sequencing was by immunoSEQ multiplex PCR. The data show around 450,000 clones, with roughly nine tenths seen just once and about 2.4% held by the top ten. Treatment given: over 15 received Ad26.COV2.S at low or high dose, single or two shots; several received placebo; per-sample allocation not given. Repertoires come from day 63 after the first vaccine or placebo injection. Source: peripheral blood, taken in a trial of Ad26.COV2.S vaccine versus placebo. These receptors came from a person aged 18 to 59 who received the Ad26.COV2.S COVID-19 vaccine or a placebo.

The chain has TRBV2 and TRBJ1-2, with D perhaps TRBD1 (6 bases). V lost 9 bases to trimming and J lost 4 bases, with 18 bases between them. The CDR3 sequence is 14 residues long. CDR1 SNHLY and CDR2 FYNNEI come from the germline V gene. The CDR3 here is CARAGGRRGYGYTF. CDR3 DNA: TGTGCCAGGGCCGGGGGCCGCAGGGGCTATGGCTACACCTTC.

J is TRBJ1-4 and V is TRBV4-2, with 7 bases matching TRBD1. Germline V CDR1 and CDR2: LGHNA, YNFKEQ. This CDR3 comprises 15 residues. V shed 6 bases and J 8 bases; nucleotides not matched to a gene: 12. The CDR3 nucleotides read TGTGCCAGCAGGACAAAAGACAGGGCGGAGGAAAAACTGTTTTTT. Its translation is CASRTKDRAEEKLFF.

V gene TRBV19 combines with J gene TRBJ2-6, with 8 positions matching TRBD1. The V gene end was trimmed by 6 bases and the J gene end by 2 bases; junction bases not matched to a gene: 9. CDR3 length equals 17 residues. In germline, CDR1 is LNHDA, CDR2 SQIVND (reference sequence). The CDR3: CASRETGEFAGANVLTF. CDR3 nucleotides: TGTGCCAGTAGGGAGACAGGGGAGTTTGCTGGGGCCAACGTCCTGACTTTC.

This chain joins TRBV5-1 and TRBJ2-1; D may be TRBD1 or TRBD2 (5 bases each). The CDR3 is made up of 14 amino acids. Germline lookup yields CDR1 SGHRS and CDR2 YFSETQ. V was shortened by 4 bases and J by 12 bases, with 20 bases between the two germline ends. DNA for the CDR3: TGCGCCAGCAGCCTTAGGCCGGGACCCCACGGGCAGTTCTTC. It encodes CASSLRPGPHGQFF.

The V call is TRBV18, the J call TRBJ1-5; TRBD1 matches at 8 bases. J lost 4 bases, V lost 2 bases, and 16 bases had no gene match. Per the germline V gene, CDR1 is KGHSH and CDR2 is LQKENI. The CDR3 extends over 19 amino acids. The chain's CDR3 is CASSPVLWTGLDPNQPQHF. The CDR3 DNA reads as TGTGCCAGCTCACCAGTCCTTTGGACAGGGTTGGACCCAAATCAGCCCCAGCATTTT.

This chain joins TRBV30 and TRBJ1-1; D perhaps matches TRBD1 (6 bases). The length of the CDR3 is 14 residues. V gave up 0 bases and J gave up 8 bases, with 16 bases separating them. Germline V gives CDR1 GTSNPN, CDR2 SVGIG (reference sequence). The chain's CDR3 is CAWSVLLGGWEAFF. The CDR3 DNA follows: TGTGCCTGGAGTGTCCTCCTTGGGGGCTGGGAAGCTTTCTTT.

The V gene is TRBV5-6, the J gene TRBJ2-1; possibly TRBD1 or TRBD2 for D (5 bases each). There are 12 residues in the CDR3. Trimming stripped 4 bases from V and 9 bases from J, with 11 bases between. CDR1 is SGHDT and CDR2 is YYEEEE in the germline V gene. Written as DNA, the CDR3 is TGTGCCAGCAGCCCGGGACCCGTTGAGCAGTTCTTC. It is translated as CASSPGPVEQFF.

The rearrangement uses TRBV6-6 and TRBJ1-1; 7 bases fit TRBD1. Germline CDR1 reads MNHNY; CDR2 reads SVGAGI (reference sequence). The CDR3 is 14 residues long. Trimming took 2 bases from V and 3 from J; bases not matched to a gene: 3. The CDR3 DNA sequence: TGTGCCAGCAGTTACGGAGGGGGCCACACTGAAGCTTTCTTT. Encoded protein: CASSYGGGHTEAFF.

This clone was recorded a few times. J is TRBJ2-5 and V is TRBV18, with D unresolved. The CDR3 contains 13 residues. The germline gives CDR1 KGHSH, CDR2 LQKENI. V shed 1 base and J shed 0 bases, with 3 bases lying between them. This chain's CDR3 is CASSPQYQETQYF. CDR3 coding DNA: TGTGCCAGCTCACCACAGTACCAAGAGACCCAGTACTTC.

This clone appeared a single time. V is TRBV6-2 or TRBV6-3 and J is TRBJ2-1; D ambiguous. CDR1 and CDR2 from the germline V gene are MNHEY and SVGEGT. This CDR3 is 13 amino acids long. The V and J ends lost 2 bases and 10 bases respectively, with 12 bases between them. The CDR3 region is CASSYDPPVEQFF. The CDR3 DNA reads TGTGCCAGCAGTTACGACCCCCCCGTAGAGCAGTTCTTC.

This rearrangement joins TRBV3-1 (or the pseudogene TRBV3-2) to TRBJ2-1; the D gene is possibly TRBD2 (5 bases). The CDR3 is 12 residues long. Germline V CDR1 and CDR2: LGHDT, YNNKEL (reference sequence). The V end lost 4 bases, the J end lost 4 bases, and 5 bases lay between the germline ends. The chain's CDR3 is CASSPGYNEQFF. The CDR3 DNA reads TGTGCCAGCAGCCCGGGGTACAATGAGCAGTTCTTC.

The chain couples TRBV5-1 to TRBJ2-1, with 8 bases matching TRBD2. The V and J ends lost 6 bases and 6 bases, in that order; junction bases with no gene match: 8. CDR3 length: 14 residues. Germline CDR1 is SGHRS and CDR2 is YFSETQ. CDR3 DNA: TGCGCCAGCAAGATTAGCGGGACCTCCAATGAGCAGTTCTTC. Amino acid sequence: CASKISGTSNEQFF.

V usage is TRBV5-4 and J usage is TRBJ2-1, with unresolved D. This CDR3 has 15 residues. Trimming removed 0 bases from V and 0 bases from J, with 7 bases in between. Germline lookup yields CDR1 SGHNT and CDR2 YYREEE (reference sequence). In DNA form, the CDR3 reads TGTGCCAGCAGCTTGGGATATATCTCCTACAATGAGCAGTTCTTC. Its protein is CASSLGYISYNEQFF.

The chain links TRBV6-6 to TRBJ1-4, with D maybe TRBD1 (5 bases). CDR1 is MNHNY and CDR2 is SVGAGI in the germline V gene (reference sequence). This CDR3 has 15 residues. Trimming took off 10 bases at V and 5 bases at J, with 20 bases between the two ends. CDR3 in amino acids: CATRAQTDWNEKLFF. CDR3 in DNA: TGTGCCACCCGAGCCCAGACAGACTGGAATGAAAAACTGTTTTTT.

The chain employs TRBV29-1 and TRBJ2-5; 11 nucleotides match TRBD2. The ends lost 7 bases at V and 1 base at J; junction bases unmatched: 5. In germline, CDR1 is SQVTM, CDR2 ANQGSEA. This CDR3 spans 14 amino acids. CDR3 sequence reads: CSAGTSGTQETQYF. CDR3 in DNA: TGCAGCGCCGGGACTAGCGGTACCCAAGAGACCCAGTACTTC.

The CDR3 here is CASTRKDTSSYEQYV. The CDR3 DNA reads TGTGCCAGCACCCGAAAGGATACCAGCTCCTACGAGCAGTACGTC. The genes are TRBV25-1 and TRBJ2-7; D gene ambiguous. The V gene lost 7 bases and the J gene lost 0 bases, with 16 bases spanning the gap. This CDR3 is built from 15 residues. The germline V gene encodes CDR1 MGHDK and CDR2 SYGVNS.

The rearrangement links TRBV7-2 to TRBJ2-7; D is unclear. V was trimmed by 3 bases and J by 1 base, leaving 10 bases between them. CDR1 SGHTA and CDR2 FQGNSA come from the germline V gene. The CDR3 is made up of 14 amino acids. CDR3 sequence reads: CASSFRGPSYEQYV. Here the CDR3 DNA reads TGTGCCAGCAGCTTCCGAGGCCCATCCTACGAGCAGTACGTC.

The chain recombines TRBV4-2 with TRBJ2-7, with TRBD1 matching over 7 bases. The ends lost 0 bases at V and 0 bases at J; junction bases unmatched: 2. Germline CDR1 is LGHNA and CDR2 is YNFKEQ. The CDR3 covers 15 residues. The DNA of the CDR3 is TGTGCCAGCAGCCAAGAGGGGACAGACTCCTACGAGCAGTACTTC. Translating it yields CASSQEGTDSYEQYF.

In this sample, this clone turned up a few times. The chain links TRBV11-2 to TRBJ2-7; 10 bases match TRBD1. The CDR3 has 12 amino acids. Losses at the gene ends were 6 bases for V and 9 bases for J; bases not matched to a gene: 5. Germline V gives CDR1 SGHAT, CDR2 FQNNGV. This CDR3 reads CASSRWTGGQYF. The CDR3 nucleotides read TGTGCCAGCAGTCGATGGACAGGGGGGCAGTACTTC.

V is TRBV7-2 and J is TRBJ1-3; TRBD1 matches at 10 bases. The CDR3 extends over 19 amino acids. Per germline, CDR1 SGHTA and CDR2 FQGNSA. Trimming removed 5 bases from V and 0 bases from J; junction bases left unmatched: 13. The DNA of the CDR3 is TGTGCCAGCAGCACAACCGGGACAGGGGCCATATACTCTGGAAACACCATATATTTT. As protein: CASSTTGTGAIYSGNTIYF.

The gene calls are TRBV7-3 and TRBJ1-1; TRBD1 matches at 8 bases. The CDR3 runs to 16 residues. Germline lookup yields CDR1 SGHTA and CDR2 FQGTGA. J lost 5 bases, V lost 0 bases, and 8 bases had no gene match. CDR3 residues: CASSLTGRGPETEAFF. CDR3 bases: TGTGCCAGCAGCTTAACAGGCAGGGGGCCGGAGACTGAAGCTTTCTTT.

The gene calls are TRBV6-5 and TRBJ2-7, with 9 bases aligning to TRBD1. Germline V gene lookup returns CDR1 MNHEY and CDR2 SVGAGI. V lost 6 bases and J lost 1; bases outside the gene matches: 7. This CDR3 has 15 amino acids. The chain's CDR3 is CASRKTGGSSYEQYF. Here the CDR3 DNA reads TGTGCCAGCAGGAAAACAGGGGGCTCGTCCTACGAGCAGTACTTC.

Remarks on this clone: The identical CDR3 is also encoded by other nucleotide sequences in the sample. V is TRBV5-1 and J is TRBJ2-1, with D tentatively TRBD1 or TRBD2 (5 bases each). The V gene's germline CDR1 is SGHRS and CDR2 YFSETQ. V was trimmed by 0 bases and J by 8 bases, leaving 6 bases between them. This CDR3 comprises 12 residues. The CDR3 sequence: CASSLVGHEQFF. The CDR3 DNA is TGCGCCAGCAGCTTGGTGGGACATGAGCAGTTCTTC.

The chain has TRBV11-2 and TRBJ1-1; D gene unclear. V gave up 0 bases and J gave up 7 bases, with 12 bases separating them. The CDR3 consists of 14 residues. CDR1 and CDR2 from the germline V gene are SGHAT and FQNNGV. The CDR3 loop reads CASSLDYTSLEAFF. The CDR3 DNA sequence: TGTGCCAGCAGCTTAGATTACACCAGCCTTGAAGCTTTCTTT.

The V call is TRBV7-8, the J call TRBJ2-7; D is uncertain. V lost 0 bases, J lost 5 bases, and 11 bases lay in between. CDR3 size: 14 residues. Germline values: CDR1 SGHVS, CDR2 FQNEAQ. The CDR3 DNA is TGTGCCAGCAGCTTAGCACGTTTGGGGAACGAGCAGTACGTC. This gives the protein CASSLARLGNEQYV.

The V and J genes are TRBV7-2 and TRBJ2-5; possibly TRBD2 for D (5 bases). The germline V gene encodes CDR1 SGHTA and CDR2 FQGNSA. Between the trimmed V and J ends, which lost 5 bases and 3 bases, there was a span of 10 bases. The CDR3 loop spans 13 amino acids. The CDR3 here is CASSRTGKETQYF. The CDR3 nucleotides read TGTGCCAGCAGCCGGACTGGAAAAGAGACCCAGTACTTC.

The chain couples TRBV4-3 to TRBJ1-6; a possible D gene is TRBD1 (5 bases). The CDR3 consists of 15 residues. V lost 0 bases, J lost 7 bases, and 10 bases lay in between. CDR1 and CDR2 (germline): LGHNA, YSLEER. CDR3 loop: CASSQDPGRNSPLHF. The CDR3 DNA follows: TGCGCCAGCAGCCAAGACCCGGGGCGGAATTCACCCCTCCACTTT.

The chain carries TRBV10-1 and TRBJ2-4; 8 bases line up with TRBD2. CDR3 length: 18 amino acids. CDR1 and CDR2 from the germline V gene are WNHNN and SYGVQD (reference sequence). V lost 7 bases and J lost 3; bases outside the gene matches: 17. CDR3 sequence (DNA): TGCGCCAGCACTGGAGAGCGGGAGCGTTATTGGGGCAAAAACATTCAGTACTTC. As protein: CASTGERERYWGKNIQYF.

This chain links TRBV2 with TRBJ2-6; possible D gene TRBD2, 6 bases. The V and J ends lost 3 bases and 0 bases respectively, with 15 bases between them. CDR1 and CDR2 from the germline V gene are SNHLY and FYNNEI. This CDR3 comprises 18 residues. This CDR3 is CASSETRDFYSGANVLTF. Written as DNA, the CDR3 is TGTGCCAGCAGTGAGACCCGGGACTTTTACTCTGGGGCCAACGTCCTGACTTTC.

The chain employs TRBV4-2 and TRBJ2-3; 7 nucleotides align to TRBD2. The CDR3 is 14 residues long. Germline-derived CDR1 and CDR2 are LGHNA and YNFKEQ. The V segment lost 5 bases and the J segment 5 bases; nucleotides outside the gene matches: 7. The CDR3 loop is CASSERLAVDTQYF. Here the CDR3 DNA reads TGTGCCAGCAGCGAACGACTAGCCGTAGATACGCAGTATTTT.